This T cell receptor (beta chain) emerged from a study of vaccination effects on CD4 cells after COVID-19. The table came from immunoSEQ multiplex PCR; TCRdb's copy has only in-frame clones and leaves some out. The sample holds approximately 26,000 clones; less than 75% are singletons and the top ten take 10%. Per germline, CDR1 MDHEN and CDR2 SYDVKM. This CDR3 spans 16 amino acids. J was trimmed by 4 bases and V by 3 bases; bases with no gene match: 6. Only one count was recorded for this clone. Its antigen remains unknown. Before sequencing, viral peptide pools were used by the ViraFEST assay to expand antigen-specific CD4+ T cells. Researchers isolated CD4+ T cells once about 11 days of culture had elapsed. All participants had two doses of either the BNT162b2 or mRNA-1273 vaccine. On days 3 and 7, fresh IL-2 medium replaced half the medium.

Sequencing used CD4+ T cells from PBMCs cultured with HCoV-NL63 spike peptides, obtained after COVID-19 vaccination. The clonotype was recovered from a human donor who received a COVID-19 vaccine. V usage is TRBV28 and J usage is TRBJ1-2; 12 bases align to TRBD1. The CDR3 loop is CASSFPGQGAIYGYTF. The CDR3 nucleotides read TGTGCCAGCAGTTTCCCGGGACAGGGGGCTATCTATGGCTACACCTTC.